Following are 31 T cell receptor beta chains from one sample sequenced in a study of blood T cell repertoires in COVID-19. Sequenced by immunoSEQ multiplex PCR; TCRdb stores in-frame clones only, minus some. The sample lists 110,000 to 150,000 clones; 70% to 85% were seen once. Sequencing was performed on peripheral blood. The receptor source for this set is a man between 60 and 70 years old with acute or convalescent COVID-19.

J is TRBJ1-1 and V is TRBV5-1, with D hard to call. The CDR3 loop spans 13 amino acids. V was pared by 4 bases and J by 0 bases, with 7 bases between. CDR1 is SGHRS, CDR2 YFSETQ, per germline. CDR3 amino acids: CASSPNMNTEAFF. CDR3 nucleotide sequence: TGCGCCAGCAGCCCGAACATGAACACTGAAGCTTTCTTT. Drawing the rest from reference TRBV5-1 and TRBJ1-1, the complete variable domain is KAGVTQTPRYLIKTRGQQVTLSCSPISGHRSVSWYQQTPGQGLQFLFEYFSETQRNKGNFPGRFSGRQFSNSRSEMNVSTLELGDSALYLCASSPNMNTEAFFGQGTRLTVV.

The V gene is TRBV5-6, the J gene TRBJ1-5; 7 bases line up with TRBD1. The CDR3 sequence is 15 residues long. Germline V gene lookup returns CDR1 SGHDT and CDR2 YYEEEE. Trimming at V came to 0 bases and at J to 2 bases, leaving 2 bases not matched to a gene. CDR3 DNA: TGTGCCAGCAGCTTGGGGCAGGGGGGCAATCAGCCCCAGCATTTT. Residues: CASSLGQGGNQPQHF. The entire variable domain, with the rest obtained from reference TRBV5-6 and TRBJ1-5, is as follows: DAGVTQSPTHLIKTRGQQVTLRCSPKSGHDTVSWYQQALGQGPQFIFQYYEEEERQRGNFPDRFSGHQFPNYSSELNVNALLLGDSALYLCASSLGQGGNQPQHFGDGTRLSIL.

The genes are TRBV28 and TRBJ1-4; TRBD1 aligns across 9 bases. After removal of 2 bases from V and 8 bases from J, the junction contained 3 bases not matched to a gene. There are 14 residues in the CDR3. CDR1 MDHEN and CDR2 SYDVKM come from the germline V gene. Here the CDR3 reads CASSLGTGREKLFF. The CDR3, as DNA: TGTGCCAGCAGTTTAGGGACAGGGAGAGAAAAACTGTTTTTT.

The chain carries TRBV27 and TRBJ1-4; 8 bases line up with TRBD1. This CDR3 is built from 13 residues. Germline V lookup: CDR1 MNHEY, CDR2 SMNVEV (reference sequence). V trimming: 6 bases; J trimming: 7 bases; junction bases outside the gene matches: 4. The CDR3 region is CASRPGGGEKLFF. Here the CDR3 DNA reads TGTGCCAGCAGGCCAGGGGGCGGTGAAAAACTGTTTTTT. Complete variable domain (other parts from reference TRBV27 and TRBJ1-4): EAQVTQNPRYLITVTGKKLTVTCSQNMNHEYMSWYRQDPGLGLRQIYYSMNVEVTDKGDVPEGYKVSRKEKRNFPLILESPSPNQTSLYFCASRPGGGEKLFFGSGTQLSVL.

This clone was found a few times. The chain employs TRBV13 and TRBJ2-6, with D unresolved. The CDR3 totals 15 residues. V was trimmed by 3 bases and J by 0 bases, leaving 6 bases between them. Looked up from germline, CDR1 is PRHDT and CDR2 is FYEKMQ (reference sequence). The CDR3 coding sequence is TGTGCCAGCAGCTTTGGGCGCTCTGGGGCCAACGTCCTGACTTTC. This codes for CASSFGRSGANVLTF.

CDR3 nucleotide sequence: TGTGCCAGCAGTCGGTCTAGCGGCACAGATACGCAGTATTTT. This codes for CASSRSSGTDTQYF. The chain joins TRBV9 to TRBJ2-3, with D tentatively TRBD2 (6 bases). The CDR3 sequence is 14 residues long. CDR1 is SGDLS, CDR2 YYNGEE, per germline. V shed 5 bases and J shed 1 base, with 11 bases lying between them.

This chain uses TRBV24-1 with TRBJ2-3; D not certain. Germline V gene sequence: CDR1 KGHDR, CDR2 SFDVKD. The CDR3 sequence is 16 residues long. V was cut by 4 bases and J by 2 bases, with 15 bases left in between. This chain's CDR3 is CATSDRVGSPTDTQYF. CDR3 DNA sequence: TGTGCCACCAGTGACCGGGTGGGTTCCCCCACAGATACGCAGTATTTT.

This clone occurred once. This rearrangement joins TRBV2 to TRBJ2-6; 8 bases are a match to TRBD1. This CDR3 has 15 amino acids. The germline gives CDR1 SNHLY, CDR2 FYNNEI. The junction had 6 bases not matched to a gene; V was cut back by 11 bases and J by 0 bases. The chain's CDR3 is CARGTGDSGANVLTF. CDR3 coding DNA: TGTGCCCGCGGGACAGGAGACTCTGGGGCCAACGTCCTGACTTTC.

As DNA, the CDR3 is TGTGCCATCATGGTTGGACTAGCGGGTTACAATGAGCAGTTCTTC. Translating gives CAIMVGLAGYNEQFF. The genes are TRBV10-3 and TRBJ2-1; 11 nucleotides line up with TRBD2. Trimming took 7 bases from V and 4 from J; bases not matched to a gene: 6. The CDR3 contains 15 residues. In germline, CDR1 is ENHRY, CDR2 SYGVKD.

V gene TRBV6-2 or TRBV6-3 combines with J gene TRBJ1-5; no clear D gene. This CDR3 is built from 12 residues. CDR1 is MNHEY and CDR2 is SVGEGT in the germline V gene. V dropped 2 bases and J dropped 9 bases, with 8 bases sitting between them. CDR3 nucleotide sequence: TGTGCCAGCAGTTACACGGGGATGCCCCAGCATTTT. This codes for CASSYTGMPQHF.

CDR3 protein: CASSVGTGNQPQHF. The CDR3 bases are TGTGCCAGCAGCGTAGGGACGGGAAATCAGCCCCAGCATTTT. The chain is built from TRBV9 and TRBJ1-5; D not resolved. CDR1 is SGDLS, CDR2 YYNGEE, per germline. V gave up 0 bases and J gave up 4 bases, with 8 bases separating them. This CDR3 spans 14 amino acids.

This clone was seen only once. This chain connects TRBV6-5 to TRBJ1-6, with 7 bases identical to TRBD1. Germline V lookup: CDR1 MNHEY, CDR2 SVGAGI. CDR3 length: 14 amino acids. V trimming: 7 bases; J trimming: 8 bases; junction bases outside the gene matches: 8. DNA for the CDR3: TGTGCCAGCATGGACCCCAGGGGGTATTCACCCCTCCACTTT. Translated, it gives CASMDPRGYSPLHF.

The chain is built from TRBV28 and TRBJ1-6, with a tentative D call TRBD1 (6 bases). This CDR3 contains 15 residues. Germline V gene sequence: CDR1 MDHEN, CDR2 SYDVKM. The V end was cut by 6 bases, the J end by 6 bases, with 15 bases between. CDR3 nucleotides: TGTGCCAGCAGCCCTAAGGGGGTAGGTAATTCACCCCTCCACTTT. Its translation: CASSPKGVGNSPLHF.

The chain carries TRBV4-3 and TRBJ2-1, with unresolved D. The V and J ends lost 2 bases and 0 bases respectively, with 8 bases between them. The germline CDR1 and CDR2 sequences are LGHNA and YSLEER. This CDR3 is 15 amino acids long. The CDR3 region is CASSQSRSSYNEQFF. For the CDR3, the DNA is TGCGCCAGCAGCCAAAGTCGGAGCTCCTACAATGAGCAGTTCTTC.

The chain recombines TRBV19 with TRBJ2-2; perhaps TRBD1 as D (7 bases). Trimming removed 1 base at V and 3 bases at J, with 9 bases between. Germline V gives CDR1 LNHDA, CDR2 SQIVND (reference sequence). The CDR3 spans 15 residues. CDR3 amino acids: CASSIGRGDTGELFF. As DNA, the CDR3 is TGTGCCAGTAGTATAGGCAGGGGGGACACCGGGGAGCTGTTTTTT.

In this sample, this clone turned up once. The chain carries TRBV20-1 and TRBJ1-2, with D perhaps TRBD1 (6 bases). The V gene's germline CDR1 is DFQATT and CDR2 SNEGSKA (reference sequence). Trimming took 3 bases from V and 0 from J, leaving 17 bases between them. This CDR3 spans 16 amino acids. CDR3 region: CSASYPGTPTNYGYTF. The CDR3 DNA reads TGCAGTGCTAGTTACCCCGGGACACCGACTAACTATGGCTACACCTTC.

This clone was recorded once. J is TRBJ2-7 and V is TRBV6-5; D gene unclear. The V end was cut by 0 bases, the J end by 4 bases, with 13 bases between. The CDR3 has 15 residues. Looked up from germline, CDR1 is MNHEY and CDR2 is SVGAGI. In DNA form, the CDR3 reads TGTGCCAGCAGTTACTCGATGTCGGTAGAATACGAGCAGTACTTC. Protein: CASSYSMSVEYEQYF.

The chain is built from TRBV7-8 and TRBJ2-3; 10 bases align to TRBD2. The CDR3 contains 17 residues. The germline gives CDR1 SGHVS, CDR2 FQNEAQ. This chain's CDR3 is CVPSLEGLASPTDTQYF. The CDR3 nucleotides are TGTGTCCCAAGCTTAGAGGGACTAGCGAGCCCCACAGATACGCAGTATTTT.

The chain joins TRBV6-2 or TRBV6-3 to TRBJ2-7, with 7 bases matching TRBD1. Trimming at V came to 6 bases and at J to 1 base, leaving 9 bases not matched to a gene. CDR1 and CDR2 (germline): MNHEY, SVGEGT. The CDR3 has 15 residues. This chain's CDR3 is CASSLTRTGSYEQYF. The CDR3 region has the DNA TGTGCCAGCAGCCTCACCCGGACAGGTTCCTACGAGCAGTACTTC.

CDR3 sequence: CASSLGDRSYNEQFF. The DNA of the CDR3 is TGTGCCAGCAGCTTAGGGGACAGGTCCTACAATGAGCAGTTCTTC. The V call is TRBV7-2, the J call TRBJ2-1; TRBD1 aligns across 8 bases. CDR1 is SGHTA and CDR2 is FQGNSA in the germline V gene. J gave up 1 base and V 1 base, and 0 bases lay outside the gene matches. This CDR3 region has 15 residues.

This chain connects TRBV7-2 to TRBJ2-7; the match to TRBD2 covers 9 bases. The CDR3 contains 19 residues. V trimming: 1 base; J trimming: 3 bases; junction bases outside the gene matches: 16. Germline CDR1 reads SGHTA; CDR2 reads FQGNSA. CDR3 sequence reads: CASSLVKSGGGLADYEQYF. CDR3 in DNA: TGTGCCAGCAGCTTAGTAAAGAGCGGTGGGGGACTAGCAGACTACGAGCAGTACTTC.

This clone was counted a single time. This chain joins TRBV9 and TRBJ2-3; 11 bases agree with TRBD2. Germline CDR1 SGDLS, CDR2 YYNGEE. This CDR3 is built from 16 residues. Trimming at V came to 6 bases and at J to 8 bases, leaving 14 bases not matched to a gene. The CDR3 region has the DNA TGTGCCAGCACCGACCAGGTAGCGGGAGGGTGGGGTACGCAGTATTTT. Protein sequence: CASTDQVAGGWGTQYF.

The gene calls are TRBV5-1 and TRBJ2-7; 7 bases fit TRBD1. The CDR3 has 15 residues. Germline CDR1 reads SGHRS; CDR2 reads YFSETQ. V shed 0 bases, J shed 1 base, and the junction held 4 bases outside the gene matches. CDR3 sequence: CASSLGGGRSYEQYF. The CDR3 DNA reads as TGCGCCAGCAGCTTGGGAGGGGGCAGGTCCTACGAGCAGTACTTC.

In this sample, this clone turned up a few times. The chain joins TRBV5-1 to TRBJ2-1; the match to TRBD1 covers 9 bases. CDR1 is SGHRS and CDR2 is YFSETQ in the germline V gene. With V trimmed by 1 base and J by 5 bases, 10 bases remained unmatched. The CDR3 contains 17 residues. The CDR3 reads CASSLSIAGQGHNEQFF. CDR3 nucleotides: TGCGCCAGCAGCTTGTCGATTGCGGGACAGGGCCACAATGAGCAGTTCTTC.

The rearrangement uses TRBV3-1 (or the pseudogene TRBV3-2) and TRBJ2-1; perhaps TRBD2 as D (6 bases). The length of the CDR3 is 14 residues. The germline gives CDR1 LGHDT, CDR2 YNNKEL (reference sequence). Trimming shortened V by 5 bases and J by 3 bases, and 11 bases separated the two germline ends. For the CDR3, the DNA is TGTGCCAGCAGCGGGGCGGGATTCTACAATGAGCAGTTCTTC. This encodes CASSGAGFYNEQFF.

The chain recombines TRBV4-3 with TRBJ1-2; D is unresolved. The CDR3 sequence is 14 residues long. Germline V CDR1 and CDR2: LGHNA, YSLEER. V lost 0 bases and J lost 8, with 13 bases in between. The CDR3: CASSQDVRTDGYTF. Here the CDR3 DNA reads TGCGCCAGCAGCCAAGACGTCAGGACTGACGGCTACACCTTC.

This clone occurred a few times. The gene calls are TRBV7-9 and TRBJ2-3; 11 bases fit TRBD1. CDR1 is SEHNR, CDR2 FQNEAQ, per germline (reference sequence). The CDR3 consists of 15 residues. J lost 2 bases, V lost 7 bases, and 5 bases had no gene match. In DNA, the CDR3 is TGTGCCAGCATTTACGGACAGGGGGCCACAGATACGCAGTATTTT. Translating it yields CASIYGQGATDTQYF.

This clone was observed a single time. The rearrangement uses TRBV7-2 and TRBJ2-3; D may be TRBD1 (6 bases). Germline lookup yields CDR1 SGHTA and CDR2 FQGNSA. V gave up 0 bases and J gave up 4 bases, with 11 bases separating them. This CDR3 has 15 amino acids. CDR3 in amino acids: CASSLATGLADTQYF. The CDR3 DNA is TGTGCCAGCAGCTTAGCAACAGGGTTGGCAGATACGCAGTATTTT. Combining the CDR3 with reference TRBV7-2 and TRBJ2-3 gives the whole variable domain GAGVSQSPSNKVTEKGKDVELRCDPISGHTALYWYRQSLGQGLEFLIYFQGNSAPDKSGLPSDRFSAERTGGSVSTLTIQRTQQEDSAVYLCASSLATGLADTQYFGPGTRLTVL.

This chain's CDR3 is CASRAIDRDGYTF. CDR3 DNA sequence: TGTGCCAGCAGGGCCATTGACAGGGATGGCTACACCTTC. The chain employs TRBV28 and TRBJ1-2; 7 bases are shared with TRBD1. V was pared by 6 bases and J by 6 bases, with 7 bases of the junction left unmatched. Germline V lookup: CDR1 MDHEN, CDR2 SYDVKM. This CDR3 comprises 13 residues.

The chain has TRBV5-1 and TRBJ2-7; D unresolved. The CDR3 consists of 14 residues. Germline values: CDR1 SGHRS, CDR2 YFSETQ. V lost 0 bases, J lost 2 bases, and 9 bases lay in between. DNA for the CDR3: TGCGCCAGCAGCTTGGATGGCAAAGCCTACGAGCAGTACTTC. The encoded protein is CASSLDGKAYEQYF.

The J gene is TRBJ1-2, the V gene TRBV28, with D maybe TRBD1 (5 bases). The CDR3 runs to 14 residues. V was pared by 4 bases and J by 3 bases, with 12 bases between. CDR1 and CDR2 (germline): MDHEN, SYDVKM. Here the CDR3 DNA reads TGTGCCAGCAGTTCTCGGGGGGAGTACTATGGCTACACCTTC. As protein: CASSSRGEYYGYTF.